Here is one TCR beta chain with its context. Its antigen is currently not known. No clone much larger than this one lies a single base away; base qualities are absent. The germline V gene (reference sequence) specifies MNHEY as CDR1 and SMNVEV as CDR2. V lost 4 bases and J lost 3 bases; the stretch between them is 7 bases long. Spanning cysteine to phenylalanine, the CDR3 consists of 13 amino acids. Just the 39-base CDR3 DNA is kept, in frame starting at base 1. High-throughput TCRbeta CDR3 sequencing of frozen genomic DNA was performed by immunoSEQ, including PCR amplification, mapping, bias correction and internal controls. The study's own analysis went as follows. Productive rearrangements were kept, and unique TCRbeta sequences were defined by CDR3 nucleotide sequence plus V and J gene. For a sequence to be called donor-reactive, it needed a frequency of at least 0.01% and at least 5-fold expansion in CFSE-low cells compared with unstimulated pre-transplant cells. Per-subject minimum frequency thresholds, based on the lowest-template unstimulated sample, ensured at least 90% detection power. Repertoire turnover was measured by Jensen-Shannon divergence between the top 1000 TCRbeta sequences post- and pre-transplant. Two-sided Fisher's exact tests were used to test for changes in how often donor-reactive sequences were detected. In its TCRdb copy, this immuneACCESS table keeps in-frame sequences only and misses some clones. Where compared with another copy, unresolved V genes explain less than half of these, and the others have no known cause. V and J calls and clone size are as listed in that table; D and trimming were resolved from the DNA. The sample table records approximately 25,000 clones; roughly 69% of these occur just once. The top ten constitute about 3% of the sample.

This entry belongs to a study of T cell clones after liver transplantation (dated by TCRdb to about 2019). Regarding the research as a whole: ITN030ST, the source of the samples, was a randomized trial that attempted immunosuppression withdrawal within 2 years of liver transplantation. Donor-reactive T cell clones were identified by TCRbeta sequencing after a pre-transplant mixed lymphocyte reaction and then tracked in post-transplant blood. As an antigen-independent comparator for the donor-reactive sequences, third party-reactive TCRbeta sequences from pre-transplant MLRs were identified as well. Three of the eight recipients were HCV-positive; the others were transplanted for non-autoimmune, non-viral indications. The subjects received no induction therapy and were kept on standard immunosuppression until randomization at 12-24 months post-transplant. Tolerance meant complete immunosuppression withdrawal for at least one year without liver enzymes rising beyond twice the upper limit of normal. Blood samples were collected pre-transplant, pre-randomization before withdrawal, and post-randomization after either full withdrawal or failed withdrawal. The studied cohort comprised 8 liver transplant recipients, 3 classified as tolerant and 5 as non-tolerant. Beyond this particular receptor, the publication reports: Low numbers of available donor cells limited the measurable donor-reactive repertoire in two subjects. Without allograft tissue specimens, donor-reactive T cells may have migrated into the graft rather than being deleted. In most of the 8 subjects, regardless of tolerance or HCV status, circulating donor-reactive CD4 TCRbeta sequences dropped significantly post-transplant. After accounting for repertoire turnover, donor-reactive detection was significantly reduced in 7 of 8 subjects for CD4 and 8 of 8 for CD8. Donor-reactive sequences declined more than third party-reactive ones, suggesting partial antigen-specific deletion unrelated to withdrawal success. Conclusions were preliminary, limited by small, heterogeneous patient numbers and non-standardized post-transplant time points.

According to the study, the label for this sample's time point signals: pre-transplant. Thawed unstimulated PBMCs were stained for CD3, CD4 and CD8 and FACS-sorted into CD3+CD4+ and CD3+CD8+ populations. Randomization to immunosuppression withdrawal applied to every one of the 8 studied subjects. The Qiagen DNeasy Blood and Tissue Kit was used for isolation of genomic DNA. This TCR was recovered from a human donor who received a liver transplant. The sequence links TRBV27 to TRBJ1-5; D gene: possibly TRBD1, on 5 matching bases. Specimen: CD4+ T cells from blood, collected before liver transplant. This receptor carries the CDR3 CASSSTANQPQHF. Here is the DNA: TGTGCCAGCAGTTCGACAGCCAATCAGCCCCAGCATTTT.